These 27 T cell receptor beta chains were sequenced from one sample in a study of OX40 agonist ivuxolimab in advanced cancers. This table comes from immunoSEQ multiplex PCR, and its TCRdb copy is limited to in-frame clones, with some not included. The sample has 70,000 or so clones; roughly 80% are singletons. The input for sequencing was CD4+ or CD8+ T cells sorted from blood, taken in a trial of the OX40 agonist ivuxolimab. The source of these receptors is an adult with an advanced solid tumor such as melanoma, head and neck, liver or kidney cancer.

This sequence joins TRBV28 and TRBJ2-3; weak D call: TRBD2 (6 bases). The CDR3 extends over 14 amino acids. Trimming shortened V by 6 bases and J by 2 bases, and 12 bases separated the two germline ends. Per the germline V gene, CDR1 is MDHEN and CDR2 is SYDVKM. The CDR3 region has the DNA TGTGCCAGCAGGTCGGGACTCCACACAGATACGCAGTATTTT. Encoded protein: CASRSGLHTDTQYF.

V gene TRBV2 combines with J gene TRBJ1-6; 7 nucleotides agree with TRBD1. Germline loops: CDR1 SNHLY, CDR2 FYNNEI. CDR3 size: 15 residues. J lost 9 bases, V lost 6 bases, and 11 bases had no gene match. For the CDR3, the DNA is TGTGCCAGCAGGCTCCGGGACAGTCTAATTTCACCCCTCCACTTT. This gives the protein CASRLRDSLISPLHF.

The CDR3 reads CASKDLYEQYF. The CDR3 nucleotides read TGTGCCAGCAAGGATCTCTACGAGCAGTACTTC. The rearrangement uses TRBV6-1 and TRBJ2-7; D remains ambiguous. Germline V gene lookup returns CDR1 MNHNS and CDR2 SASEGT. Trimming left V 7 bases short and J 3 bases short, with 7 bases between. The CDR3 length is 11 residues.

The count of this clone is one. V and J are TRBV7-8 and TRBJ2-7, with a weak D call TRBD1 (5 bases). Trimming removed 1 base from V and 0 bases from J, with 7 bases in between. Germline lookup yields CDR1 SGHVS and CDR2 FQNEAQ. The CDR3 loop spans 14 amino acids. The CDR3 loop is CASSLETASYEQYF. The CDR3 DNA sequence: TGTGCCAGCAGCTTAGAGACAGCCTCCTACGAGCAGTACTTC.

The genes are TRBV11-3 and TRBJ2-5, with 7 positions matching TRBD1. CDR1 and CDR2 from the germline V gene are SGHNT and YENEEA. The CDR3 consists of 14 residues. V trimming: 5 bases; J trimming: 4 bases; junction bases outside the gene matches: 7. CDR3 sequence (DNA): TGTGCCAGCAGCCCACACAGGGGTTCAGAGACCCAGTACTTC. Translating it yields CASSPHRGSETQYF.

This chain links TRBV7-9 with TRBJ2-7, with 11 bases identical to TRBD1. V gave up 5 bases and J gave up 7 bases; unmatched junction bases: 10. This CDR3 comprises 15 residues. Per the germline V gene, CDR1 is SEHNR and CDR2 is FQNEAQ (reference sequence). CDR3 in amino acids: CASSTTGQGALEQYF. As DNA, the CDR3 is TGTGCCAGCAGCACCACCGGACAGGGGGCGCTTGAGCAGTACTTC.

V and J are TRBV21-1 and TRBJ1-2. TRBV21-1 is shown as a pseudogene. This CDR3 spans 15 amino acids. The CDR3 region is CASSRPTEAGYGYTF. In nucleotides, the CDR3 is TGTGCCAGCAGCAGACCTACTGAGGCGGGCTATGGCTACACCTTC.

The chain employs TRBV5-6 and TRBJ2-7; the D call may be TRBD1 or TRBD2 (5 bases each). Between the trimmed V and J ends, which lost 1 base and 2 bases, there was a span of 16 bases. The CDR3 extends over 16 amino acids. Germline V gene sequence: CDR1 SGHDT, CDR2 YYEEEE. The CDR3 here is CASSLYFGDRTYEQYF. CDR3 coding DNA: TGTGCCAGCAGCTTGTACTTCGGGGACCGCACCTACGAGCAGTACTTC.

In its sample, this clone was seen a few times. This chain uses TRBV7-9 with TRBJ1-1; D call uncertain. Looked up from germline, CDR1 is SEHNR and CDR2 is FQNEAQ (reference sequence). The V gene lost 2 bases and the J gene lost 0 bases, with 22 bases spanning the gap. The CDR3 runs 19 residues. Here the CDR3 DNA reads TGTGCCAGCAGCTTATATAACAGTCCCCTTTCTCCTTTGAACACTGAAGCTTTCTTT. It is translated as CASSLYNSPLSPLNTEAFF. Looking up the rest from reference TRBV7-9 and TRBJ1-1 gives the full variable domain: DTGVSQNPRHKITKRGQNVTFRCDPISEHNRLYWYRQTLGQGPEFLTYFQNEAQLEKSRLLSDRFSAERPKGSFSTLEIQRTEQGDSAMYLCASSLYNSPLSPLNTEAFFGQGTRLTVV.

The chain is built from TRBV2 and TRBJ1-6, with TRBD1 matching over 9 bases. Germline CDR1 is SNHLY and CDR2 is FYNNEI. This CDR3 contains 14 residues. Trimming removed 7 bases from V and 5 bases from J; junction bases left unmatched: 3. CDR3 in amino acids: CASMGTGNNSPLHF. The CDR3 bases are TGTGCCAGCATGGGGACAGGGAATAATTCACCCCTCCACTTT.

V gene TRBV18 combines with J gene TRBJ2-3; D uncertain. The germline V and J ends were trimmed by 3 bases and 2 bases, with 9 bases remaining between them. Looked up from germline, CDR1 is KGHSH and CDR2 is LQKENI. The CDR3 sequence is 14 residues long. The CDR3 reads CASSPRHATDTQYF. The CDR3 DNA sequence: TGTGCCAGCTCACCGCGACACGCCACAGATACGCAGTATTTT.

This chain joins TRBV2 and TRBJ1-5; 10 bases are a match to TRBD1. Germline V lookup: CDR1 SNHLY, CDR2 FYNNEI. The CDR3 contains 18 residues. The J segment lost 0 bases and the V segment lost 6 bases, leaving 11 bases of the junction unmatched. The CDR3 nucleotides are TGTGCCAGCAGCCACAGACAGGGGGCGGCATCTAGCAATCAGCCCCAGCATTTT. Translation gives CASSHRQGAASSNQPQHF. Filled out from reference TRBV2 and TRBJ1-5, the complete variable domain reads EPEVTQTPSHQVTQMGQEVILRCVPISNHLYFYWYRQILGQKVEFLVSFYNNEISEKSEIFDDQFSVERPDGSNFTLKIRSTKLEDSAMYFCASSHRQGAASSNQPQHFGDGTRLSIL.

This rearrangement joins TRBV19 to TRBJ2-2; D call uncertain. CDR1 is LNHDA and CDR2 is SQIVND in the germline V gene (reference sequence). V was clipped by 3 bases and J by 2 bases, with 10 bases between them. The CDR3 has 15 amino acids. Here the CDR3 DNA reads TGTGCCAGTAGTATCCCCGGGTTTAACACCGGGGAGCTGTTTTTT. Translated, it gives CASSIPGFNTGELFF.

V is TRBV6-5 and J is TRBJ1-3; TRBD1 matches at 10 bases. This CDR3 is built from 15 residues. Germline V gene sequence: CDR1 MNHEY, CDR2 SVGAGI. V lost 5 bases to trimming and J lost 2 bases; unmatched junction nucleotides: 3. For the CDR3, the DNA is TGTGCCAGCAGTGCCGGGACAGGGGCTGGAAACACCATATATTTT. Protein sequence: CASSAGTGAGNTIYF.

Regarding this clone: Compared with germline, one end of the junction differs, possibly owing to a read error. The V and J genes are TRBV2 and TRBJ1-4; TRBD1 is a possible D gene (6 bases). Germline values: CDR1 SNHLY, CDR2 FYNNEI. This CDR3 has 12 amino acids. The CDR3 reads CASREGTRKLFF. For the CDR3, the DNA is TGTGCCAGCAGGGAAGGGACACGAAAACTGTTTTTT.

The rearrangement joins TRBV15 to TRBJ2-7; 10 positions match TRBD1. This CDR3 comprises 15 residues. Germline assignment: CDR1 LNHNV and CDR2 YYDKDF (reference sequence). The V segment lost 5 bases and the J segment 4 bases; nucleotides outside the gene matches: 8. The CDR3: CATSGGGTGDYEQYF. In DNA, the CDR3 is TGTGCCACCAGCGGGGGGGGGACAGGGGATTACGAGCAGTACTTC. Full variable domain (rest looked up from reference TRBV15 and TRBJ2-7): DAMVIQNPRYQVTQFGKPVTLSCSQTLNHNVMYWYQQKSSQAPKLLFHYYDKDFNNEADTPDNFQSRRPNTSFCFLDIRSPGLGDTAMYLCATSGGGTGDYEQYFGPGTRLTVT.

This clone showed up just once. The rearrangement uses TRBV6-5 and TRBJ2-2; D is possibly TRBD2 (5 bases). The CDR3 sequence is 15 residues long. V lost 6 bases and J 5 bases, leaving 16 bases between the germline ends. The germline CDR1 and CDR2 sequences are MNHEY and SVGAGI. DNA of the CDR3: TGTGCCAGCAGCCGAGCACTAGGGCGAACCGGGGAGCTGTTTTTT. Its protein is CASSRALGRTGELFF.

This clone was seen a single time. The chain uses TRBV6-1 and TRBJ2-1; unclear D gene. Trimming pared 1 base from V and 9 bases from J, leaving 10 bases between. CDR3 size: 13 residues. Germline-derived CDR1 and CDR2 are MNHNS and SASEGT. The CDR3 DNA sequence: TGTGCCAGCAGTGAAGGGTATTTTCGTGAGCAGTTCTTC. Translating gives CASSEGYFREQFF.

The rearrangement links TRBV7-9 to TRBJ2-6, with 11 bases that match TRBD1. The length of the CDR3 is 19 residues. Germline V CDR1 and CDR2: SEHNR, FQNEAQ (reference sequence). The V segment lost 1 base and the J segment 3 bases; nucleotides outside the gene matches: 8. The CDR3 nucleotides read TGTGCCAGCAGCTTAGGGAGGACAGGGGGCATGTATGGGGCCAACGTCCTGACTTTC. It codes for CASSLGRTGGMYGANVLTF.

This clone was seen just once. The chain uses TRBV6-5 and TRBJ1-2, with D unclear. Trimming left V 4 bases short and J 9 bases short, with 12 bases between. CDR3 length equals 12 residues. CDR1 and CDR2 (germline): MNHEY, SVGAGI. The CDR3 DNA reads as TGTGCCAGCAGTTGGGGAGGCAAGAGCTACACCTTC. It codes for CASSWGGKSYTF.

This clone was counted only a few times. V usage is TRBV18 and J usage is TRBJ1-1; 7 nucleotides line up with TRBD1. V lost 3 bases to trimming and J lost 0 bases; unmatched junction nucleotides: 7. Germline V gene data show CDR1 as KGHSH and CDR2 as LQKENI. CDR3 length: 16 amino acids. Written as DNA, the CDR3 is TGTGCCAGCTCACCCCAAGGACAGGCCATGAACACTGAAGCTTTCTTT. Encoded protein: CASSPQGQAMNTEAFF.

The chain is built from TRBV7-2 and TRBJ1-3, with D tentatively TRBD1 (5 bases). CDR1 is SGHTA, CDR2 FQGNSA, per germline. The CDR3 contains 13 residues. With 5 bases removed from V and 5 bases from J, the gap between germline ends came to 10 bases. The CDR3 DNA reads as TGTGCCAGCAGCCCCTGGGACCGAAACACCATATATTTT. Its translation: CASSPWDRNTIYF.

The chain uses TRBV5-5 and TRBJ2-1, with 10 bases lining up with TRBD1. CDR3 length: 15 residues. V shed 3 bases and J 4 bases; nucleotides not matched to a gene: 4. Germline CDR1 reads SGHKS; CDR2 reads YYEKEE (reference sequence). CDR3 coding DNA: TGTGCCAGCAGCTCCCGGGACAGGGGTTACAATGAGCAGTTCTTC. As protein: CASSSRDRGYNEQFF.

J is TRBJ2-5 and V is TRBV21-1. TRBV21-1 constitutes a pseudogene. This CDR3 has 12 amino acids. CDR3 loop: CASSKGGETQYF. CDR3 bases: TGTGCCAGCAGCAAAGGTGGAGAGACCCAGTACTTC.

This clone appeared many times. This chain joins TRBV7-2 and TRBJ1-1, with TRBD1 matching over 11 bases. The CDR3 is 14 residues long. After removal of 4 bases from V and 6 bases from J, the junction contained 4 bases not matched to a gene. CDR1 is SGHTA and CDR2 is FQGNSA in the germline V gene. CDR3: CASSWDRGFPEAFF. The CDR3 nucleotides read TGTGCCAGCAGCTGGGACAGGGGGTTCCCTGAAGCTTTCTTT.

This clone was seen only a few times. This chain uses TRBV9 with TRBJ2-1; 7 nucleotides line up with TRBD2. Per germline, CDR1 SGDLS and CDR2 YYNGEE. The CDR3 has 17 residues. V lost 2 bases, J lost 7 bases, and 15 bases stayed unmatched. CDR3 coding DNA: TGTGCCAGCAGCGTCGGTCATACGACTAGCTGGTCGAATGAGCAGTTCTTC. Translating it yields CASSVGHTTSWSNEQFF.

This chain connects TRBV5-1 to TRBJ2-1; 7 nucleotides agree with TRBD1. Germline CDR1 reads SGHRS; CDR2 reads YFSETQ. V was pared by 0 bases and J by 7 bases, with 4 bases of the junction left unmatched. The CDR3 is 14 amino acids. The CDR3 sequence: CASSLEGAWNEQFF. CDR3 nucleotide sequence: TGCGCCAGCAGCTTGGAGGGGGCTTGGAATGAGCAGTTCTTC.